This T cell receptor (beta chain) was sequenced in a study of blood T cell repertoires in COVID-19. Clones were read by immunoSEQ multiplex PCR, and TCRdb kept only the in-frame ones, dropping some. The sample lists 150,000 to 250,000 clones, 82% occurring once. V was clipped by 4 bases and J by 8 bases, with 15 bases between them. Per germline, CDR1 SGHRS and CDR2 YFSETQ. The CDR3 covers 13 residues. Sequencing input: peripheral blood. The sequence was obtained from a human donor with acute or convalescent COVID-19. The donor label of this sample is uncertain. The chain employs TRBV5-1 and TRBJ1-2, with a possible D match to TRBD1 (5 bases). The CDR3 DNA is TGCGCCAGCAGCCCCGGAGGGGCTGCCGGCTACACCTTC. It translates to CASSPGGAAGYTF.